Sequencing of this T cell receptor beta chain was carried out in a study of blood T cell repertoires in COVID-19. Background on the study: Sites in the United States, Italy and Spain provided acute and convalescent COVID-19 samples. T cells, B-cell-depleted T cells, or PBMCs supplied cDNA or gDNA.

As processed by the authors: The authors estimated nucleated cell counts from reference gene primer amplification. The protocol was immunoSEQ multiplex PCR, while the TCRdb copy is restricted to in-frame clones and leaves out a portion. V and J calls and clone size come straight from that table; D and trimming were deduced from the DNA. The data show approximately 92,000 clones, with roughly 87% seen just once and about 18% held by the top ten. Germline CDR1 and CDR2: MGHDK and SYGVNS. The CDR3 length is 15 residues. With V trimmed by 4 bases and J by 3 bases, 5 bases remained unmatched. Recruited during active infection, patients (from Seattle) were subsequently followed longitudinally.

This clonotype originated in a woman aged 55-69 years with COVID-19, enrolled during active disease. The sequenced material came from peripheral blood. The V call is TRBV25-1, the J call TRBJ1-2; 10 bases line up with TRBD1. The DNA for the CDR3 is TGTGCCAGCAGTGTCTCGGGGACAGGGGACTATGGCTACACCTTC. This translates into CASSVSGTGDYGYTF.